This T cell receptor beta chain was captured in a study of regulatory T cells in long-lasting Graves disease. In this sample, this clonotype turned up once. Germline V gene data show CDR1 as SQVTM and CDR2 as ANQGSEA. This CDR3 has 13 residues. Between the trimmed V and J ends, which lost 0 bases and 3 bases, there was a span of 9 bases. Time point defined: newly diagnosed GD, antithyroid drugs for less than 3 months. RNA extracted from PBMCs served as the sequencing template. In building TCR beta libraries, iRepertoire HTBI primers were used together with Arm-PCR of CDR3 regions. A single record per CDR3 protein comes from TCRdb applying MiXCR to the multiplex PCR reads. The sample shows 350,000 to 550,000 distinct CDR3 sequences, over 15% of them seen only once. This sample also appeared in a second study, on T cells in Graves' hyperthyroidism and ophthalmopathy.

This chain joins TRBV29-1 and TRBJ2-7; D is possibly TRBD2 (5 bases). The source of this sequence is a woman between 18 and 30 years old with Graves disease. The starting material was peripheral blood mononuclear cells (PBMCs), obtained at new diagnosis, from a patient treated with antithyroid drugs. The CDR3 nucleotides are TGCAGCGTTGAAGATTCCCGGGGCTACGAGCAGTACTTC. This encodes CSVEDSRGYEQYF.